The subject of this entry is one T cell receptor beta chain. The sample comes from a study of Ad26.COV2.S vaccination and SARS-CoV-2 variants. The treatment is: 15 to 20 received Ad26.COV2.S at low or high dose, single or two shots; about five received placebo; per-sample allocation not given. On day 63 after the first injection, vaccine and placebo recipients gave samples. Germline loops: CDR1 MNHEY, CDR2 SVGAGI. The CDR3 has 13 residues. Trimming shortened V by 6 bases and J by 0 bases, and 9 bases separated the two germline ends. Method: immunoSEQ multiplex PCR; TCRdb's copy keeps in-frame clones and lacks some. The repertoire holds 350,000 to 600,000 clones, with 80% to 90% as singletons.

This chain links TRBV6-5 with TRBJ2-7; possibly TRBD1 for D (5 bases). This TCR came from a person between 18 and 65 years old who received the Ad26.COV2.S COVID-19 vaccine or a placebo. The sequences come from peripheral blood, collected in a trial of Ad26.COV2.S vaccine versus placebo. CDR3 in DNA: TGTGCCAGCAGGATGGACAACTCCTACGAGCAGTACTTC. Translated, it gives CASRMDNSYEQYF.